This passage covers 27 T cell receptor beta chains from one sample sequenced in a study of control samples from healthy donors and cancer patients (TCRdb year 2020). Receptor amplification or capture employed the immunoSEQ multiplex PCR assay. TCRdb provides this immuneACCESS table in a form limited to in-frame rearrangements. Some clones are lacking; in checked studies, under half of them reflect an unresolved V gene, and why the rest are absent is not known. In this sample the table shows 95,000 to 150,000 clones, approximately 90% of which occur a single time. The ten biggest clones cover 6.5% to 9% of the sample. The material sequenced was blood. All receptors derive from a young woman in good health.

The chain combines TRBV6-5 with TRBJ1-1; a weak D match, TRBD1 (6 bases). Germline loops: CDR1 MNHEY, CDR2 SVGAGI. The CDR3 loop spans 14 amino acids. Trimming shortened V by 4 bases and J by 3 bases, and 12 bases separated the two germline ends. CDR3 loop: CASSLGGFDTEAFF. The CDR3 nucleotides read TGTGCCAGCAGTTTGGGGGGCTTCGACACTGAAGCTTTCTTT.

This sequence joins TRBV24-1 and TRBJ2-5; the D gene is possibly TRBD2 (5 bases). This CDR3 is built from 12 residues. V was cut by 6 bases and J by 4 bases, with 8 bases left in between. Germline V gives CDR1 KGHDR, CDR2 SFDVKD. The CDR3 reads CATSSRGETQYF. CDR3 DNA sequence: TGTGCCACCAGTTCACGGGGAGAGACCCAGTACTTC.

The chain has TRBV7-8 and TRBJ1-5; the D is unclear. CDR3 length equals 16 residues. Deletions cut 4 bases from V and 3 bases from J, with 16 bases between. Germline CDR1 reads SGHVS; CDR2 reads FQNEAQ. The CDR3 sequence: CASSSSPRNINQPQHF. The CDR3 region has the DNA TGTGCCAGCAGCTCCAGCCCCAGGAACATCAATCAGCCCCAGCATTTT. Full variable domain (remainder filled in from reference TRBV7-8 and TRBJ1-5): GAGVSQSPRYKVAKRGQDVALRCDPISGHVSLFWYQQALGQGPEFLTYFQNEAQLDKSGLPSDRFFAERPEGSVSTLKIQRTQQEDSAVYLCASSSSPRNINQPQHFGDGTRLSIL.

The CDR3 sequence: CATSRSLIGLAGGETQYF. The CDR3 region has the DNA TGTGCCACCAGCAGATCCTTAATCGGACTAGCGGGGGGGGAGACCCAGTACTTC. The chain is built from TRBV15 and TRBJ2-5; 15 nucleotides align to TRBD2. In germline, CDR1 is LNHNV, CDR2 YYDKDF (reference sequence). The CDR3 runs 18 residues. J gave up 5 bases and V 2 bases, and 9 bases lay outside the gene matches.

The V and J genes are TRBV4-3 and TRBJ2-7; D perhaps matches TRBD2 (6 bases). Germline V lookup: CDR1 LGHNA, CDR2 YSLEER. The CDR3 sequence is 16 residues long. V lost 0 bases and J 2 bases, leaving 14 bases between the germline ends. The CDR3: CASSQDTELAPYEQYF. The CDR3 DNA reads as TGCGCCAGCAGCCAAGATACCGAACTAGCACCCTACGAGCAGTACTTC.

V and J are TRBV5-1 and TRBJ2-5, with 7 positions matching TRBD1. This CDR3 comprises 17 residues. Trimming took 0 bases from V and 4 from J; bases not matched to a gene: 12. Germline CDR1 and CDR2: SGHRS and YFSETQ. CDR3 DNA: TGCGCCAGCAGCTTGGGACAGGGCATTAGGATCGTAGAGACCCAGTACTTC. It is translated as CASSLGQGIRIVETQYF.

This clone was seen a single time. The V call is TRBV7-2, the J call TRBJ2-5; 7 nucleotides match TRBD1. J lost 5 bases, V lost 5 bases, and 5 bases had no gene match. CDR1 is SGHTA and CDR2 is FQGNSA in the germline V gene. The CDR3 is 13 amino acids. CDR3 residues: CASSQKTGETQYF. CDR3 sequence (DNA): TGTGCCAGCAGCCAGAAGACAGGGGAGACCCAGTACTTC.

V and J are TRBV19 and TRBJ1-1; no definite D call. Trimming stripped 1 base from V and 0 bases from J, with 9 bases between. The CDR3 has 15 residues. Germline V gene lookup returns CDR1 LNHDA and CDR2 SQIVND (reference sequence). CDR3 sequence: CASSIGELMNTEAFF. CDR3 sequence (DNA): TGTGCCAGTAGTATAGGCGAGCTCATGAACACTGAAGCTTTCTTT.

This CDR3 is CGSSHTGELFF. CDR3 sequence (DNA): TGTGGTAGCAGCCACACCGGGGAGCTGTTTTTT. This sequence joins TRBV12-3 or TRBV12-4 and TRBJ2-2; D is uncertain. This CDR3 contains 11 residues.

CDR3 sequence (DNA): TGCGCCAGCAGTGGGACAGGGAACAAGTCCCTCTACGAGCAGTACTTC. Encoded protein: CASSGTGNKSLYEQYF. The chain uses TRBV10-2 and TRBJ2-7, with 8 bases matching TRBD1. Germline assignment: CDR1 WSHSY and CDR2 SAAADI. CDR3 length: 16 amino acids. V was clipped by 4 bases and J by 3 bases; unmatched bases: 11.

V is TRBV5-1 and J is TRBJ2-2, with no clear D. The V end was cut by 2 bases, the J end by 0 bases, with 8 bases between. The germline V gene encodes CDR1 SGHRS and CDR2 YFSETQ. CDR3 length: 15 residues. Here the CDR3 reads CASSFGGPNTGELFF. CDR3 DNA sequence: TGCGCCAGCAGCTTTGGCGGCCCGAACACCGGGGAGCTGTTTTTT.

The V and J genes are TRBV3-1 (or the pseudogene TRBV3-2) and TRBJ2-3; no firm D call. The CDR3 is made up of 15 amino acids. Trimming took off 1 base at V and 2 bases at J, with 10 bases between the two ends. The germline gives CDR1 LGHDT, CDR2 YNNKEL (reference sequence). CDR3 sequence (DNA): TGTGCCAGCAGCCAAGCCCCACTAAACACAGATACGCAGTATTTT. Amino acids: CASSQAPLNTDTQYF.

The chain uses TRBV6-5 and TRBJ1-6; D gene uncertain. This CDR3 is built from 15 residues. Germline V gene data show CDR1 as MNHEY and CDR2 as SVGAGI. V was pared by 7 bases and J by 9 bases, with 19 bases between. The CDR3 DNA follows: TGTGCCAGCAAAAACATTTTCTCTCGGGGTTCACCCCTCCACTTT. Its translation is CASKNIFSRGSPLHF.

About this clone itself: An end of the junction does not agree with germline; a read error may underlie this. The J gene is TRBJ2-1, the V gene TRBV6-2 or TRBV6-3; D is unresolved. CDR3 size: 13 residues. Germline V lookup: CDR1 MNHEY, CDR2 SVGEGT. The CDR3 sequence: CASTYRNYNEQFF. CDR3 bases: TGTGCCAGCACTTACCGAAACTACAATGAGCAGTTCTTC.

The CDR3 DNA is TGCGCCAGCAGTGAGGTCTTAGCGGGGGGGCCAAGGAACGAGCAGTACTTC. It translates to CASSEVLAGGPRNEQYF. The chain combines TRBV10-2 with TRBJ2-7, with TRBD2 matching 11 bases. CDR3 length: 17 amino acids. The trim removed 2 bases at V and 5 bases at J, leaving 11 bases unmatched. Germline-derived CDR1 and CDR2 are WSHSY and SAAADI.

The chain links TRBV11-2 to TRBJ2-1; 13 bases agree with TRBD2. The CDR3 totals 16 residues. Trimming took 5 bases from V and 3 from J; bases not matched to a gene: 4. In germline, CDR1 is SGHAT, CDR2 FQNNGV. DNA of the CDR3: TGTGCCAGCAGCCCTCGGACTAGCGGGAGCTACAATGAGCAGTTCTTC. It is translated as CASSPRTSGSYNEQFF. Full variable domain (rest looked up from reference TRBV11-2 and TRBJ2-1): EAGVAQSPRYKIIEKRQSVAFWCNPISGHATLYWYQQILGQGPKLLIQFQNNGVVDDSQLPKDRFSAERLKGVDSTLKIQPAKLEDSAVYLCASSPRTSGSYNEQFFGPGTRLTVL.

The chain is built from TRBV14 and TRBJ2-5; 9 bases are a match to TRBD1. Looked up from germline, CDR1 is SGHDN and CDR2 is FVKESK. The V segment lost 3 bases and the J segment 4 bases; nucleotides outside the gene matches: 9. The CDR3 covers 16 residues. The CDR3 nucleotides read TGTGCCAGCAGCCACCCGGGACAGGGCGCGGGAGAGACCCAGTACTTC. As protein: CASSHPGQGAGETQYF.

The gene calls are TRBV5-1 and TRBJ1-1; D gene uncertain. In germline, CDR1 is SGHRS, CDR2 YFSETQ. There are 14 residues in the CDR3. V was cut by 0 bases and J by 1 base, with 7 bases left in between. CDR3 sequence (DNA): TGCGCCAGCAGCTTGGTCCCCACGAACACTGAAGCTTTCTTT. Its translation is CASSLVPTNTEAFF.

The V call is TRBV7-9, the J call TRBJ2-5; the match to TRBD2 covers 7 bases. V lost 1 base and J lost 3; bases outside the gene matches: 5. Germline lookup yields CDR1 SEHNR and CDR2 FQNEAQ (reference sequence). This CDR3 has 15 amino acids. The CDR3 sequence: CASSLGGGGEETQYF. The CDR3 DNA is TGTGCCAGCAGCTTAGGGGGCGGGGGAGAAGAGACCCAGTACTTC.

The rearrangement joins TRBV6-5 to TRBJ1-3; D not resolved. Deletions cut 1 base from V and 0 bases from J, with 10 bases between. Germline V gene sequence: CDR1 MNHEY, CDR2 SVGAGI. The CDR3 is 16 amino acids. Here the CDR3 DNA reads TGTGCCAGCAGTTACTGGCCATTGAGCTCTGGAAACACCATATATTTT. Its translation: CASSYWPLSSGNTIYF.

The chain has TRBV7-2 and TRBJ2-1, with 8 bases that match TRBD2. The V gene's germline CDR1 is SGHTA and CDR2 FQGNSA. The CDR3 totals 14 residues. Unmatched junction bases numbered 10, after V lost 5 bases and J lost 10 bases. The CDR3 reads CASSPAARGAEQFF. DNA of the CDR3: TGTGCCAGCAGCCCCGCCGCGCGGGGGGCCGAGCAGTTCTTC.

This chain links TRBV7-6 with TRBJ1-4; no clear D. Germline CDR1 and CDR2: SGHVS and FNYEAQ. V lost 3 bases to trimming and J lost 1 base, with 15 bases between them. This CDR3 region has 17 residues. The CDR3 DNA sequence: TGTGCCAGCAGCTTGTTAGCGGGGAGGCGAACTAATGAAAAACTGTTTTTT. It yields the protein CASSLLAGRRTNEKLFF. The complete variable domain, with remaining parts taken from reference TRBV7-6 and TRBJ1-4, reads GAGVSQSPRYKVTKRGQDVALRCDPISGHVSLYWYRQALGQGPEFLTYFNYEAQQDKSGLPNDRFSAERPEGSISTLTIQRTEQRDSAMYRCASSLLAGRRTNEKLFFGSGTQLSVL.

This clone showed up just once. The chain has TRBV6-5 and TRBJ2-5; D call uncertain. Trimming cost V 0 bases and J 1 base, with 6 bases left between them. The CDR3 runs 14 residues. In germline, CDR1 is MNHEY, CDR2 SVGAGI. The CDR3 loop is CASSYSWGQETQYF. The CDR3 nucleotides are TGTGCCAGCAGTTACTCGTGGGGCCAAGAGACCCAGTACTTC.

The chain links TRBV2 to TRBJ1-1; the D is unclear. Germline V lookup: CDR1 SNHLY, CDR2 FYNNEI. The V end lost 7 bases, the J end lost 1 base, and 10 bases lay between the germline ends. The CDR3 covers 13 residues. CDR3 nucleotides: TGTGCCAGCATTAGAGGGAAGAACACTGAAGCTTTCTTT. It translates to CASIRGKNTEAFF.

V usage is TRBV7-2 and J usage is TRBJ2-7; D is undetermined. Trimming took 4 bases from V and 2 from J, leaving 9 bases between them. The CDR3 loop spans 13 amino acids. CDR1 SGHTA and CDR2 FQGNSA come from the germline V gene. CDR3 protein: CASSSLPTYEQYF. The CDR3, as DNA: TGTGCCAGCAGCTCCCTTCCTACCTACGAGCAGTACTTC.

The J gene is TRBJ1-6, the V gene TRBV2; tentatively, D is TRBD1 (5 bases). Germline CDR1 and CDR2: SNHLY and FYNNEI. V dropped 6 bases and J dropped 6 bases, with 12 bases sitting between them. The CDR3 loop spans 14 amino acids. The CDR3 coding sequence is TGTGCCAGCAGCGGGACCGCTAGTAATTCACCCCTCCACTTT. Translation gives CASSGTASNSPLHF.

V and J are TRBV18 and TRBJ2-2, with D perhaps assigned TRBD1 or TRBD2 (5 bases each). V was clipped by 6 bases and J by 0 bases, with 11 bases between them. Germline lookup yields CDR1 KGHSH and CDR2 LQKENI. The CDR3 is 15 residues long. The CDR3 protein is CASSPGTTNTGELFF. The DNA for the CDR3 is TGTGCCAGCTCCCCCGGGACGACGAACACCGGGGAGCTGTTTTTT. The complete variable domain, with remaining parts taken from reference TRBV18 and TRBJ2-2, reads NAGVMQNPRHLVRRRGQEARLRCSPMKGHSHVYWYRQLPEEGLKFMVYLQKENIIDESGMPKERFSAEFPKEGPSILRIQQVVRGDSAAYFCASSPGTTNTGELFFGEGSRLTVL.